The T cell receptor (beta chain) described here comes from a study of T cells in Graves' hyperthyroidism and ophthalmopathy. The study's findings and limits: Prediction of ophthalmopathy progression came a median around 7.1 months pre-onset.

As for this clonotype: What it binds is not known.

Clinicians diagnosed patients from clinical symptoms, serum thyroxine and TRAb, thyroid ultrasound and orbital computed tomography. The germline gives CDR1 SGHRS, CDR2 YFSETQ. V was trimmed by 4 bases and J by 17 bases, leaving 19 bases between them. The CDR3 contains 13 residues. RNA transcripts were the template for amplifying TCR beta CDR3 regions. The TCR CDR3 was amplified in a first-round RT-PCR using the HTBI primer set. Via MiXCR, TCRdb re-called the multiplex PCR reads, giving one row per CDR3 protein. The sample has about 610,000 distinct CDR3 sequences, 35% to 55% seen once. Sequences were obtained from peripheral blood or thyroid tissue (not recorded which). The V call is TRBV5-1, the J call TRBJ1-6, with D possibly being TRBD1 (6 bases). The sequence derives from a woman between 18 and 29 years old with Graves' hyperthyroidism. The CDR3 region has the DNA TGCGCCAGCAGCATATCCGGGACAACCGATTTCCACTTT. The encoded protein is CASSISGTTDFHF.